Following are 32 T cell receptor beta chains from one sample sequenced in a study of T cell repertoires in cytomegalovirus infection. Which antigens these TCRs recognize remains unknown. TCRdb re-called the reads through MiXCR, storing one row per CDR3 protein. The table has about half a million distinct CDR3 sequences, 33% seen once. The source material was cultured PBMCs, sampled from culture after CMV antigen stimulation. All receptors derive from a human donor in good health (CMV status not recorded). Some clones in this sample may be carry-over from other donors' samples.

This clonotype occurred a few times. The chain recombines TRBV2 with TRBJ1-2; D gene uncertain. In germline, CDR1 is SNHLY, CDR2 FYNNEI. The CDR3 has 14 amino acids. Trimming removed 7 bases at V and 1 base at J, with 13 bases between. This CDR3 is CASTGRRNNYGYTF. CDR3 bases: TGTGCCAGCACAGGACGGCGAAATAACTATGGCTACACCTTC.

This clonotype turned up a few times. The CDR3 DNA sequence: TGTGCCAGGGACCGATGGACTAGCGGTGGTGAGCAGTTCTTC. Translation: CARDRWTSGGEQFF. The rearrangement uses TRBV7-9 and TRBJ2-1; 10 positions agree with TRBD2. The CDR3 loop spans 14 amino acids. Germline V gives CDR1 SEHNR, CDR2 FQNEAQ (reference sequence). Trimming at V came to 9 bases and at J to 9 bases, leaving 11 bases not matched to a gene.

This clonotype was picked up a small number of times. The chain joins TRBV25-1 to TRBJ2-1; 10 nucleotides match TRBD1. V trimming: 4 bases; J trimming: 6 bases; junction bases outside the gene matches: 6. Germline assignment: CDR1 MGHDK and CDR2 SYGVNS. The CDR3 sequence is 15 residues long. Written as DNA, the CDR3 is TGTGCCAGCAGTGTATGGGACAGGGGTCCCAATGAGCAGTTCTTC. It is translated as CASSVWDRGPNEQFF. The complete variable domain, with remaining parts taken from reference TRBV25-1 and TRBJ2-1, reads EADIYQTPRYLVIGTGKKITLECSQTMGHDKMYWYQQDPGMELHLIHYSYGVNSTEKGDLSSESTVSRIRTEHFPLTLESARPSHTSQYLCASSVWDRGPNEQFFGPGTRLTVL.

The J gene is TRBJ2-1, the V gene TRBV20-1, with D unresolved. CDR1 is DFQATT, CDR2 SNEGSKA, per germline (reference sequence). The CDR3 extends over 14 amino acids. Trimming took 6 bases from V and 4 from J, leaving 16 bases between them. CDR3 DNA: TGCAGTGCACCTAGTCTCCTAGGATACAATGAGCAGTTCTTC. It is translated as CSAPSLLGYNEQFF.

This clonotype has at least ten counts. The chain links TRBV7-2 to TRBJ2-2, with D perhaps matching TRBD2 (6 bases). The V gene lost 11 bases and the J gene lost 4 bases, with 20 bases spanning the gap. Per the germline V gene, CDR1 is SGHTA and CDR2 is FQGNSA. The CDR3 runs to 15 residues. This CDR3 reads CAEGPRRAGTGELFF. DNA of the CDR3: TGTGCCGAAGGCCCGAGGAGGGCCGGCACCGGGGAGCTGTTTTTT.

This clonotype came up a few times. The J gene is TRBJ2-5, the V gene TRBV7-2; maybe TRBD2 (6 bases). Germline CDR1 SGHTA, CDR2 FQGNSA. There are 14 residues in the CDR3. The V gene lost 5 bases and the J gene lost 4 bases, with 14 bases spanning the gap. CDR3 residues: CASSPRTIPETQYF. The CDR3 DNA follows: TGTGCCAGCAGCCCAAGGACTATCCCAGAGACCCAGTACTTC.

The genes are TRBV10-2 and TRBJ2-3; D is unresolved. CDR1 is WSHSY and CDR2 is SAAADI in the germline V gene. The length of the CDR3 is 17 residues. Trimming removed 6 bases at V and 1 base at J, with 20 bases between. The CDR3 nucleotides are TGCGCCAGCAGGGCTAACAACGAGGATGGTCGCACAGATACGCAGTATTTT. This sequence encodes CASRANNEDGRTDTQYF.

This clonotype was counted a few times. This chain links TRBV7-2 with TRBJ2-2; 8 positions agree with TRBD2. Germline V gives CDR1 SGHTA, CDR2 FQGNSA. The CDR3 totals 16 residues. Trimming cost V 7 bases and J 1 base; bases outside gene matches: 8. The CDR3 bases are TGTGCCAGCACGCGTGCGGGAGGCAAGAACACCGGGGAGCTGTTTTTT. Protein sequence: CASTRAGGKNTGELFF.

The V gene is TRBV20-1, the J gene TRBJ2-3, with 7 bases lining up with TRBD1. Unmatched junction bases numbered 7, after V lost 6 bases and J lost 1 base. This CDR3 region has 14 residues. Looked up from germline, CDR1 is DFQATT and CDR2 is SNEGSKA (reference sequence). The CDR3 nucleotides read TGCAGTGCGAGTACAGGGGACGGCACAGATACGCAGTATTTT. This translates into CSASTGDGTDTQYF.

This clonotype occurred many times. V and J are TRBV29-1 and TRBJ2-3, with TRBD1 matching 7 bases. Germline V gene data show CDR1 as SQVTM and CDR2 as ANQGSEA. The CDR3 has 17 residues. The V gene end was trimmed by 4 bases and the J gene end by 3 bases; junction bases not matched to a gene: 16. The CDR3: CSVGSLSRQGVTDTQYF. The CDR3 DNA reads TGCAGCGTTGGCTCACTTTCTCGACAGGGCGTGACAGATACGCAGTATTTT.

This clonotype has a handful of counts. The V gene is TRBV7-9, the J gene TRBJ1-1; 8 bases map to TRBD1. Losses at the gene ends were 5 bases for V and 6 bases for J; bases not matched to a gene: 8. Germline values: CDR1 SEHNR, CDR2 FQNEAQ (reference sequence). The CDR3 contains 14 residues. CDR3 residues: CASSPPTGVPEAFF. DNA for the CDR3: TGTGCCAGCAGCCCCCCGACAGGGGTCCCTGAAGCTTTCTTT.

The V call is TRBV19, the J call TRBJ1-5; TRBD1 is a possible D gene (5 bases). CDR3 size: 15 residues. V was pared by 5 bases and J by 3 bases, with 14 bases between. Per germline, CDR1 LNHDA and CDR2 SQIVND (reference sequence). The CDR3 DNA follows: TGTGCCAGTAGTCTTGGGACTCAATACAATCAGCCCCAGCATTTT. It translates to CASSLGTQYNQPQHF.

In this sample, this clonotype turned up a few times. The chain employs TRBV7-8 and TRBJ2-5; the D is unclear. Germline CDR1 SGHVS, CDR2 FQNEAQ. The CDR3 loop spans 14 amino acids. The V end lost 1 base, the J end lost 7 bases, and 13 bases lay between the germline ends. CDR3 in DNA: TGTGCCAGCAGCTTAGATCTGCGTCGGATGACCCAGTACTTC. Translating gives CASSLDLRRMTQYF. Full variable domain (rest looked up from reference TRBV7-8 and TRBJ2-5): GAGVSQSPRYKVAKRGQDVALRCDPISGHVSLFWYQQALGQGPEFLTYFQNEAQLDKSGLPSDRFFAERPEGSVSTLKIQRTQQEDSAVYLCASSLDLRRMTQYFGPGTRLLVL.

This sequence joins TRBV25-1 and TRBJ2-1; D possibly corresponds to TRBD1 (6 bases). Germline loops: CDR1 MGHDK, CDR2 SYGVNS. The CDR3 runs to 11 residues. The V and J ends lost 6 bases and 9 bases respectively, with 9 bases between them. The CDR3 is CASRQGTEQFF. CDR3 bases: TGTGCCAGCAGACAGGGAACTGAGCAGTTCTTC.

This chain's CDR3 is CSVDRDCSYNEQFF. The CDR3 nucleotides are TGCAGCGTTGACCGGGACTGTTCCTACAATGAGCAGTTCTTC. The chain employs TRBV29-1 and TRBJ2-1; weak D call: TRBD2 (6 bases). The germline CDR1 and CDR2 sequences are SQVTM and ANQGSEA. Trimming took 3 bases from V and 1 from J, leaving 10 bases between them. The CDR3 has 14 residues.

The V and J genes are TRBV29-1 and TRBJ2-5; D not resolved. CDR1 is SQVTM, CDR2 ANQGSEA, per germline. Trimming took off 4 bases at V and 5 bases at J, with 8 bases between the two ends. The CDR3 is 11 amino acids. This chain's CDR3 is CSVAQGETQYF. The CDR3 nucleotides are TGCAGCGTTGCCCAAGGGGAGACCCAGTACTTC.

This chain connects TRBV6-5 to TRBJ2-1; maybe TRBD2 (6 bases). The CDR3 contains 16 residues. Per the germline V gene, CDR1 is MNHEY and CDR2 is SVGAGI. Trimming removed 6 bases at V and 3 bases at J, with 18 bases between. The CDR3 reads CASRRPGVADYNEQFF. The DNA for the CDR3 is TGTGCCAGCAGACGACCCGGGGTAGCGGACTACAATGAGCAGTTCTTC.

In this sample, this clonotype turned up a few times. V and J are TRBV9 and TRBJ1-2; D call uncertain. V dropped 2 bases and J dropped 2 bases, with 7 bases sitting between them. The CDR3 is 13 amino acids. The germline V gene encodes CDR1 SGDLS and CDR2 YYNGEE. The CDR3 protein is CASSVTQNYGYTF. The CDR3, as DNA: TGTGCCAGCAGCGTGACCCAAAACTATGGCTACACCTTC. The complete variable domain, with remaining parts taken from reference TRBV9 and TRBJ1-2, reads DSGVTQTPKHLITATGQRVTLRCSPRSGDLSVYWYQQSLDQGLQFLIQYYNGEERAKGNILERFSAQQFPDLHSELNLSSLELGDSALYFCASSVTQNYGYTFGSGTRLTVV.

V gene TRBV28 combines with J gene TRBJ2-3, with D tentatively TRBD1 (5 bases). This CDR3 is built from 13 residues. V lost 10 bases and J lost 2, with 13 bases in between. The germline V gene has CDR1 MDHEN and CDR2 SYDVKM. In DNA form, the CDR3 reads TGTGCCATACAACAGGAGCCCACAGATACGCAGTATTTT. This sequence encodes CAIQQEPTDTQYF.

This clonotype has only one observation. The chain links TRBV4-1 to TRBJ1-3; no reliable D call. Looked up from germline, CDR1 is MGHRA and CDR2 is YSYEKL. V gave up 0 bases and J gave up 3 bases, with 9 bases separating them. The CDR3 sequence is 15 residues long. CDR3 sequence: CASSQDGQIGNTIYF. The CDR3, as DNA: TGCGCCAGCAGCCAAGATGGGCAGATTGGAAACACCATATATTTT.

V is TRBV2 and J is TRBJ2-1, with 10 nucleotides matching TRBD2. CDR1 is SNHLY and CDR2 is FYNNEI in the germline V gene. CDR3 length equals 14 residues. With 8 bases clipped from V and 6 bases from J, the junction kept 7 bases outside the gene matches. The CDR3 region has the DNA TGTGCCAGCCGTCGTGTAGCGGGAGGCAATGAGCAGTTCTTC. It specifies CASRRVAGGNEQFF. Using reference TRBV2 and TRBJ2-1 for the parts outside the CDR3, the full variable domain is EPEVTQTPSHQVTQMGQEVILRCVPISNHLYFYWYRQILGQKVEFLVSFYNNEISEKSEIFDDQFSVERPDGSNFTLKIRSTKLEDSAMYFCASRRVAGGNEQFFGPGTRLTVL.

This clonotype has ten or more counts. This chain links TRBV7-9 with TRBJ2-1; a weak D match, TRBD2 (6 bases). CDR3 size: 13 residues. V was clipped by 2 bases and J by 6 bases, with 8 bases between them. Per the germline V gene, CDR1 is SEHNR and CDR2 is FQNEAQ (reference sequence). The CDR3 nucleotides are TGTGCCAGCAGCTTATATAGCGGCAATGAGCAGTTCTTC. It translates to CASSLYSGNEQFF.

This clonotype has more than one count but fewer than ten. This chain connects TRBV6-2 or TRBV6-3 to TRBJ2-1; 8 nucleotides agree with TRBD2. CDR1 and CDR2 from the germline V gene are MNHEY and SVGEGT. The CDR3 is 16 residues long. With V trimmed by 6 bases and J by 2 bases, 9 bases remained unmatched. The CDR3 DNA reads TGTGCCAGCAGACACTCTAGCGGGCTGACCTACAATGAGCAGTTCTTC. This codes for CASRHSSGLTYNEQFF.

In its sample, this clonotype was seen a few times. This chain's CDR3 is CATSRDGWNEKLFF. CDR3 bases: TGTGCCACCAGCAGAGATGGTTGGAATGAAAAACTGTTTTTT. The V and J genes are TRBV15 and TRBJ1-4; no definite D call. Trimming took 0 bases from V and 5 from J, leaving 7 bases between them. CDR1 is LNHNV and CDR2 is YYDKDF in the germline V gene (reference sequence). This CDR3 is built from 14 residues. The whole variable domain, filled in from reference TRBV15 and TRBJ1-4, reads DAMVIQNPRYQVTQFGKPVTLSCSQTLNHNVMYWYQQKSSQAPKLLFHYYDKDFNNEADTPDNFQSRRPNTSFCFLDIRSPGLGDTAMYLCATSRDGWNEKLFFGSGTQLSVL.

The chain combines TRBV29-1 with TRBJ2-7; possible D gene TRBD1, 6 bases. V dropped 7 bases and J dropped 2 bases, with 15 bases sitting between them. Germline V CDR1 and CDR2: SQVTM, ANQGSEA. The CDR3 spans 13 residues. Here the CDR3 DNA reads TGCAGCGCTTTGACAGGTATCACCTACGAGCAGTACTTC. This translates into CSALTGITYEQYF.

In its sample, this clonotype was seen many times. J is TRBJ1-2 and V is TRBV7-2; weak D call: TRBD1 (5 bases). V was shortened by 5 bases and J by 4 bases, with 14 bases between the two germline ends. The CDR3 covers 14 residues. Germline CDR1 SGHTA, CDR2 FQGNSA. CDR3 coding DNA: TGTGCCAGCAGCACACGACAGAGCATCTATGGCTACACCTTC. Translated: CASSTRQSIYGYTF.

The chain has TRBV7-9 and TRBJ2-7; possible D gene TRBD2, 6 bases. Trimming removed 7 bases from V and 5 bases from J, with 15 bases in between. The CDR3 is 13 amino acids. CDR1 and CDR2 (germline): SEHNR, FQNEAQ (reference sequence). As DNA, the CDR3 is TGTGCCAGCACCACGGAGGGCACGGACGAGCAGTACTTC. Translation: CASTTEGTDEQYF. Variable domain in full (rest from reference TRBV7-9 and TRBJ2-7): DTGVSQNPRHKITKRGQNVTFRCDPISEHNRLYWYRQTLGQGPEFLTYFQNEAQLEKSRLLSDRFSAERPKGSFSTLEIQRTEQGDSAMYLCASTTEGTDEQYFGPGTRLTVT.

This clonotype showed up just a few times. This chain connects TRBV12-3 or TRBV12-4 to TRBJ1-5, with TRBD1 matching 10 bases. The trim removed 6 bases at V and 5 bases at J, leaving 4 bases unmatched. The CDR3 covers 14 residues. The CDR3 DNA reads TGTGCCAGCAGGGGGACAGGGGTTTATCAGCCCCAGCATTTT. This translates into CASRGTGVYQPQHF.

The table lists this clonotype with a few counts. The chain couples TRBV19 to TRBJ2-1, with TRBD2 matching 10 bases. Germline CDR1 and CDR2: LNHDA and SQIVND (reference sequence). This CDR3 has 18 amino acids. Germline trimming cut 1 base from V and 7 bases from J; bases unmatched to any gene: 13. CDR3 sequence: CASSIGASGSLLRNEQFF. CDR3 nucleotides: TGTGCCAGTAGTATAGGGGCTAGCGGGAGTCTACTGCGAAATGAGCAGTTCTTC.

In its sample, this clonotype was seen a few times. This chain connects TRBV7-9 to TRBJ1-5; D might be TRBD1 (6 bases). Per the germline V gene, CDR1 is SEHNR and CDR2 is FQNEAQ (reference sequence). The CDR3 covers 14 residues. The V end lost 4 bases, the J end lost 6 bases, and 13 bases lay between the germline ends. The CDR3 here is CASSSDSSGQPQHF. CDR3 DNA sequence: TGTGCCAGCAGCTCGGACAGCAGCGGTCAGCCCCAGCATTTT.

V is TRBV7-2 and J is TRBJ1-2; no definite D call. The CDR3 totals 12 residues. Trimming took 2 bases from V and 6 from J, leaving 7 bases between them. CDR1 is SGHTA, CDR2 FQGNSA, per germline. The CDR3 DNA follows: TGTGCCAGCAGCTTACCAGCGCATGGCTACACCTTC. This codes for CASSLPAHGYTF.

The rearrangement links TRBV7-8 to TRBJ2-7, with 10 nucleotides matching TRBD2. Germline V CDR1 and CDR2: SGHVS, FQNEAQ. V lost 5 bases, J lost 3 bases, and 13 bases stayed unmatched. The CDR3 spans 17 residues. CDR3 amino acids: CASSPHGGLAGDYEQYF. In DNA, the CDR3 is TGTGCCAGCAGCCCCCACGGAGGGCTAGCGGGAGACTACGAGCAGTACTTC.